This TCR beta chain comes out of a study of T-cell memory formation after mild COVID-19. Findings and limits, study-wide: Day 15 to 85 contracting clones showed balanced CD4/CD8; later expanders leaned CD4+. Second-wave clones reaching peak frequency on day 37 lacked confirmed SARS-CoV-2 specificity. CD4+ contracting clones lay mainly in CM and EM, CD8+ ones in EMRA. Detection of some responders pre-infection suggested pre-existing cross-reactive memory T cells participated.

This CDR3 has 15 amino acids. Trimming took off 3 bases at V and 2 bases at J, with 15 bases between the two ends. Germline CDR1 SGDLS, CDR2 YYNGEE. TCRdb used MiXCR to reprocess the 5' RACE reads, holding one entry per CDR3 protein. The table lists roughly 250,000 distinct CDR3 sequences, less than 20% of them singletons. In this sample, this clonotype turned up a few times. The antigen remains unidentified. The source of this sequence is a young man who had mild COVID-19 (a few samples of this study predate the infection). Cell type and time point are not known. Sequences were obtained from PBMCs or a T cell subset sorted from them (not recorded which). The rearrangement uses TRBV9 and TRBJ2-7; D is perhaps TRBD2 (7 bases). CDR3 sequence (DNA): TGTGCCAGCAGCGGGGGGGGGCAGACCCCCTACGAGCAGTACTTC. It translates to CASSGGGQTPYEQYF.